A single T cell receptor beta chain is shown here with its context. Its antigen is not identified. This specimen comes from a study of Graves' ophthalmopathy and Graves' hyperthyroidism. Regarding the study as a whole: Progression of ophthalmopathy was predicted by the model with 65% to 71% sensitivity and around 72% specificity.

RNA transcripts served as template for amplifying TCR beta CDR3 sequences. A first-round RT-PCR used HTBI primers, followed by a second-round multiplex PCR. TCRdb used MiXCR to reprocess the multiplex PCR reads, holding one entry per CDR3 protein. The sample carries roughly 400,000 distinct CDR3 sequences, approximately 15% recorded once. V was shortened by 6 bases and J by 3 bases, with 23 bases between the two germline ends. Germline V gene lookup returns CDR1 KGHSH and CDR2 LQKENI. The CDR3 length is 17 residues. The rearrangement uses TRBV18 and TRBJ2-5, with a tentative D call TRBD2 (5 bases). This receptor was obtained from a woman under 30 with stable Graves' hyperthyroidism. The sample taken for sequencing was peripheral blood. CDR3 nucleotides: TGTGCCAGCTCCCCGACGGCTTGGAGGAGGAATAAAGAGACCCAGTACTTC. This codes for CASSPTAWRRNKETQYF.